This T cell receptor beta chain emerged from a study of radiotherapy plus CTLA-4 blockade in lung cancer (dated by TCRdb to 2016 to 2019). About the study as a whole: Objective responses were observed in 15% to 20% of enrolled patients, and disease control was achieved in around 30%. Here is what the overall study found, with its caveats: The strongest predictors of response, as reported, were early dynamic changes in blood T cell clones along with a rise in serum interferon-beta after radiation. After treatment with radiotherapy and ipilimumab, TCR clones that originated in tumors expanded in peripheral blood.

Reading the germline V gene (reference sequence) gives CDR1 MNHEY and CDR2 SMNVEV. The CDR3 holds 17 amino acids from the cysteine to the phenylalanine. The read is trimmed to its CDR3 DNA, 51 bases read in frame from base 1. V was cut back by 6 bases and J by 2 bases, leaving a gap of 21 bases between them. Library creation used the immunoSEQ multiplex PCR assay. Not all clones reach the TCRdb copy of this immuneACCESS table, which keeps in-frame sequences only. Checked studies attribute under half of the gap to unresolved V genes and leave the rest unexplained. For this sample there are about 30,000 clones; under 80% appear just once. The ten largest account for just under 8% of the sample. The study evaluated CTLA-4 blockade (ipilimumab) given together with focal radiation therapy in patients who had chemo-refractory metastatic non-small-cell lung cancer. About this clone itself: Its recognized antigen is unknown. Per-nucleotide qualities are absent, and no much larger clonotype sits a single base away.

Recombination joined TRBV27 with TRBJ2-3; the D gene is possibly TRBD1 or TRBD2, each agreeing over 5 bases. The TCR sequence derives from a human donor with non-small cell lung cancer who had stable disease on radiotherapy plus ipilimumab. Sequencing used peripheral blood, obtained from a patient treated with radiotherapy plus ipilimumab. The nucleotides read TGTGCCAGCAGCAAGGGTGGGGACGCACAATACACAGATACGCAGTATTTT. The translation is CASSKGGDAQYTDTQYF.